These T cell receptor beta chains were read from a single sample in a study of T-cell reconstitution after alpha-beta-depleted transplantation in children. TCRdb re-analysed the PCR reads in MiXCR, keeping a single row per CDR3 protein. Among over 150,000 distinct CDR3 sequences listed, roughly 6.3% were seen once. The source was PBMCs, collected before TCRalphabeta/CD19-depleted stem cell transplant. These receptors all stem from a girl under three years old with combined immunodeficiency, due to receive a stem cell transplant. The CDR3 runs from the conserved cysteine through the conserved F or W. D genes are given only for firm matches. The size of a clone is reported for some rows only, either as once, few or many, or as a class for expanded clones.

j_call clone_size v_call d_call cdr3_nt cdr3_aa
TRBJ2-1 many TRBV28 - TGTGCCAGCAGTTCCTCGGTCCCTTCCCAGGGGATGACAGTCAATGAGCAGTTCTTC CASSSSVPSQGMTVNEQFF
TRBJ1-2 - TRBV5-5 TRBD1 TGTGCCAGCAGCTTGATGGACAGGGGGAACTATGGCTACACCTTC CASSLMDRGNYGYTF
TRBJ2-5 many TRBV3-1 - TGTGCCAGCAGACAATCTGGCGGGCGGAACAGGCCCGAGACCCAGTACTTC CASRQSGGRNRPETQYF
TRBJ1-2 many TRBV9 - TGTGCCAGCAGCGTAACCCCCTACGTGGGGGGCCGATATGGCTACACCTTC CASSVTPYVGGRYGYTF
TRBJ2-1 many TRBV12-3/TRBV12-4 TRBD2 TGTGCCAGCAGTCCCCGCCTGCGGGGGGGCAATGAGCAGTTCTTC CASSPRLRGGNEQFF
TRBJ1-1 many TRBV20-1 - TGCAGTGCTGGTAAACGAGAGTATCGCACTGAAGCTTTCTTT CSAGKREYRTEAFF
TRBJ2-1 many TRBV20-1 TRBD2 TGCAGTGCTAGACTAGCGGGAGGGCCGCATGAGCAGTTCTTC CSARLAGGPHEQFF
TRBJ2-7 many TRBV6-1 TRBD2 TGTGCCAGCAGGACTAGCGGGGGGGCTCTCGAGCAGTACTTC CASRTSGGALEQYF
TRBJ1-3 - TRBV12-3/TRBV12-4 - TGTGCCAGCAGTTTTAGTCCTGGGGGACTTGGTGGAAACACCATATATTTT CASSFSPGGLGGNTIYF
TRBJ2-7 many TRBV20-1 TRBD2 TGCAGTGCTAGTCCCCTAGCGGATGCTCTCTACGAGCAGTACTTC CSASPLADALYEQYF
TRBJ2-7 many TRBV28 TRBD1 TGTGCCAGCCATAACAGGGGCACCTACGAGCAGTACTTC CASHNRGTYEQYF
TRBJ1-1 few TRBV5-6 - TGTGCCAGCAGCCCGTGGGGTTATTGGGAGGCTTTCTTT CASSPWGYWEAFF
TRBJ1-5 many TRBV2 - TGTGCCAGCACTCCCCGTGAAAATCAGCCCCAGCATTTT CASTPRENQPQHF
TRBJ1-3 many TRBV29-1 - TGCAGCGTCGTCGGACCTCTCTCTGGAAACACCATATATTTT CSVVGPLSGNTIYF
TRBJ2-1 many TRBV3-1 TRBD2 TGTGCCAGCAGCCCTTTCGGACTAGCGGGATGGAATGAGCAGTTCTTC CASSPFGLAGWNEQFF
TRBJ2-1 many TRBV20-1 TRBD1 TGCAGTGCCCCCTCTCACGGGACAGTAGACAATGAGCAGTTCTTC CSAPSHGTVDNEQFF
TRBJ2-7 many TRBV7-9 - TGTGCCAGCAGCTTAGCGGGGTTAGCAGTGGACTACGAGCAGTACTTC CASSLAGLAVDYEQYF
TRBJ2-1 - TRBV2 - TGTGCCACCTTTCCGGGGAACAATGAGCAGTTCTTC CATFPGNNEQFF
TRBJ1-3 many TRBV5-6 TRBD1 TGTGCCAGCAGCTACATTGACAGGGGAGGAAACACCATATATTTT CASSYIDRGGNTIYF
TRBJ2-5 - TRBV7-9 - TGTGCCAGCAGCTTAAAGGGAGAGAGCCAGTACTTC CASSLKGESQYF
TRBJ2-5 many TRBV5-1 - TGCGCCAGCAGCAGGCAGACCCAGTACTTC CASSRQTQYF
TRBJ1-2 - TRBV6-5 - TGTGCCAGCAGTTACTCGTTTACAGTCGGCGACACCTTC CASSYSFTVGDTF
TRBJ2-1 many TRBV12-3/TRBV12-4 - TGTGCCAGCAGCTTAACGGCGAGCTCCTACAATGAGCAGTTCTTC CASSLTASSYNEQFF
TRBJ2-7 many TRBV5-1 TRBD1 TGCGCCAGCAGCCAGGGGACAGGGTACGAGCAGTACTTC CASSQGTGYEQYF
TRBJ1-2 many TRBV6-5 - TGTGCCAGCAGTTACTACGGGGATTGGGATGGCTACACCTTC CASSYYGDWDGYTF
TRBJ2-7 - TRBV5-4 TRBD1 TGTGCCAGCAGCCCAATACAGGGGTCCTACGAGCAGTACTTC CASSPIQGSYEQYF
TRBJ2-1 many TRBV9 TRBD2 TGTGCCAGCAGCGACACTCCCTATTCGGGAGGGTTTGGGTCCTACAATGAGCAGTTCTTC CASSDTPYSGGFGSYNEQFF
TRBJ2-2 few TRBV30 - TGTGCCTGGAGCGACACCGGGGAGCTGTTTTTT CAWSDTGELFF
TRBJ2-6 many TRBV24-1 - TGTGCCACCAGTGATTTGCCCCCCCCTGGGGCCAACGTCCTGACTTTC CATSDLPPPGANVLTF
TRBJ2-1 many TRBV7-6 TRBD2 TGTGCCAGCAGCTTATGGGGGGCCGCCGGGACTAGCGGGGGTTACAATGAGCAGTTCTTC CASSLWGAAGTSGGYNEQFF
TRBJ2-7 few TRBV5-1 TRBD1 TGCGCCAGCAGTCGGGGACAGGGTTGGGACTACGAGCAGTACTTC CASSRGQGWDYEQYF
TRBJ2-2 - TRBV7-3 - TGTGCCAGCAGCTTAATAGGTCCCGGGGAGCTGTTTTTT CASSLIGPGELFF
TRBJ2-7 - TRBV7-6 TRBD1 TGTGCCAGCAGCTTAGACACCGGGACAGGGTCCTACGAGCAGTACTTC CASSLDTGTGSYEQYF
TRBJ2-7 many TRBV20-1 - TGCAGTGCTAGAGCCCGATTATCCTACGAGCAGTACTTC CSARARLSYEQYF
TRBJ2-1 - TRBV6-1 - TGTGCCAGCTCCTTTTCGACAGTTTCTTTAGACAATGAGCAGTTCTTC CASSFSTVSLDNEQFF
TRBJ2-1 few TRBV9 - TGTGCCAGCACCGGTAGCTCCTACAATGAGCAGTTCTTC CASTGSSYNEQFF
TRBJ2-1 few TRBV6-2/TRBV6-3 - TGTGCCAGCAGTTACCAGTTTGGGAAGTTCTTC CASSYQFGKFF
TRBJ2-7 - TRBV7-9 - TGTGCCAGCAGCTTAGCAGGGGTTAGGCCTACCTACGAGCAGTACTTC CASSLAGVRPTYEQYF
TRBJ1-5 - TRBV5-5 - TGTGCCAGCAGCTTGGTTCTATCGGCCCCGAACAATCAGCCCCAGCATTTT CASSLVLSAPNNQPQHF
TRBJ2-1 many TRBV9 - TGTGCCAGCAGCGTAGAGCGTGATTACAATGAGCAGTTCTTC CASSVERDYNEQFF
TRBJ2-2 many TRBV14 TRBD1 TGTGCCAGCAGCCAAGACGCGACAGGGTTTTTCACCGGGGAGCTGTTTTTT CASSQDATGFFTGELFF
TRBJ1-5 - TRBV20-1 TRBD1 TGCAGTGCTAGAGGGGTCCGGACAGGTCCCTTCGGTAGCAATCAGCCCCAGCATTTT CSARGVRTGPFGSNQPQHF
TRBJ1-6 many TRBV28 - TGTGCCAGCAGTTCCCCCGTAGGGGGGTCACCCCTCCACTTT CASSSPVGGSPLHF
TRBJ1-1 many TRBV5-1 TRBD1 TGCGCCAGCAGCTTGGTAGGGGACAGCGGGGCTGAAGCTTTCTTT CASSLVGDSGAEAFF
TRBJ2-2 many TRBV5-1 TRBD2 TGCGCCAGCAGCCAAGGACTAGCGGGAGCCGGGGAGCTGTTTTTT CASSQGLAGAGELFF
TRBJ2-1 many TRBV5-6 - TGTGCCAGCAGCTCGTCGACCTTGAGAAGGGGTCCGTACAATGAGCAGTTCTTC CASSSSTLRRGPYNEQFF
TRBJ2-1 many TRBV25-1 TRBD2 TGTGCCAGCAGTGATGGACTAGCATCTGAGCAGTTCTTC CASSDGLASEQFF
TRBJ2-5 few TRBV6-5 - TGTGCCAGCAGTTACCTCGTAGGGGGGCCGGAGACCCAGTACTTC CASSYLVGGPETQYF
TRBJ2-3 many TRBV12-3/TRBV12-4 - TGTGCCAGCAGTTTAATGGGGATGGCAGATACGCAGTATTTT CASSLMGMADTQYF
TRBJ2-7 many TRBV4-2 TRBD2 TGTGCCAGCAGCCAGGGAGGGCTATACGAGCAGTACTTC CASSQGGLYEQYF
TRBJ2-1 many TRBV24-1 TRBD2 TGTGCCACCAGTGGGGCGGGGATAGCGGGGGGTTCCTTGTTGGGCGATGAGCAGTTCTTC CATSGAGIAGGSLLGDEQFF
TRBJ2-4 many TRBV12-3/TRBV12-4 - TGTGCCAGCACCCTGCGCCTTACAGGGGCCAAAAACATTCAGTACTTC CASTLRLTGAKNIQYF
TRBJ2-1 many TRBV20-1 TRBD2 TGCAGTGCTAGAGATGGATGGGGACTAGATCGGGTTGAGCAGTTCTTC CSARDGWGLDRVEQFF
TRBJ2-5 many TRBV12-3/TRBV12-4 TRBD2 TGTGCCAGCGGTGCCTCATCGGGAGGGCAGGAGACCCAGTACTTC CASGASSGGQETQYF
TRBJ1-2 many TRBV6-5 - TGTGCCAGCAGTTACTCCGGGGGGGATGGCTACACCTTC CASSYSGGDGYTF
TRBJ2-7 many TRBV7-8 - TGTGCCAGCAGCTTAGGGGCTTGGGAGACCAGCTCCTACGAGCAGTACTTC CASSLGAWETSSYEQYF
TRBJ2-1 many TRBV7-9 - TGTGCCAGCAGCTTAGCGCTGGATAGGCCCGGGTACAATGAGCAGTTCTTC CASSLALDRPGYNEQFF
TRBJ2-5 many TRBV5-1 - TGCGCCAGCAGCTTGGTTGACATTTCGGAGACCCAGTACTTC CASSLVDISETQYF
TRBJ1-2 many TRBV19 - TGTGCCAGTAGTACCCACAGGTCCTGGGGCTACACCTTC CASSTHRSWGYTF
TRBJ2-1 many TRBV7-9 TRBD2 TGTGCCAGCAGCTCGACTAGCGGGAGGGCCGATGAGCAGTTCTTC CASSSTSGRADEQFF